This T cell receptor (beta chain) emerged from a study of beta chain features in type 1 diabetes. The study, taken as a whole, reports: TCRB CDR3s were moderately but significantly shorter in Type 1 diabetes patients in all four CD4+ subsets.

Reverse transcribing all isolated RNA meant expressed TCRB transcripts were sequenced. TCRdb's copy holds only in-frame clones and misses some; the assay was immunoSEQ multiplex PCR. The sample carries about 700,000 clones, about an eighth recorded once. CDR3 length equals 14 residues. The ends lost 5 bases at V and 12 bases at J; junction bases unmatched: 15. Germline V gene lookup returns CDR1 SNHLY and CDR2 FYNNEI. This clone was recorded a few times. Its antigen is not identified. The source of this sequence is a man younger than 30 with type 1 diabetes. The specimen was naive CD4+ T cells from blood. The chain joins TRBV2 to TRBJ1-2; 7 positions match TRBD1. The CDR3 is CASSRQGALYFDTF. The CDR3 DNA reads TGTGCCAGCAGTAGACAGGGCGCCCTCTATTTTGACACCTTC.